This TCR beta chain was obtained from a study of shared clonotypes between healthy human individuals. Study results and limitations: The study found approximately 5% of naive CD4 clonotypes shared across a handful of donors. Donors were few, which limited the genetic and exposure-history diversity represented. Estimated richness was generally greater in naive than memory subsets.

CDR3 length: 16 residues. Germline CDR1 reads LGHNA; CDR2 reads YSLEER. The germline V and J ends were trimmed by 1 base and 0 bases, with 9 bases remaining between them. On this clone: As yet, its antigen is unknown.

The CD4+ fraction was divided into a CD45RA+ naive subset and a CD45RA-negative memory subset. Libraries were prepared by immunoSEQ multiplex PCR; TCRdb keeps only in-frame clonotypes and omits some of them. The sample lists millions of clones; approximately 95% were seen once. This receptor was taken from a man between 18 and 35 years old in good health. Sequenced input: naive CD4+ T cells sorted from blood. Indicated subset: CD45RA+ positively selected. The chain links TRBV4-3 to TRBJ2-2; unclear D gene. The CDR3 nucleotides are TGCGCCAGCAGCCAAGGGGTCGGTGCGAACACCGGGGAGCTGTTTTTT. Its protein is CASSQGVGANTGELFF.